A selection of T cell receptor beta chains follows, all from one sample in a study of cytomegalovirus exposure and HLA in healthy donors. Clones were sequenced by immunoSEQ multiplex PCR, and TCRdb holds only the in-frame ones, with some missing. The sample includes 120,000 or so clones, 70% to 80% of them seen just once. Sequenced input: PBMCs. These receptors all stem from a woman in her forties or fifties in good health and CMV-seropositive. Both conserved end residues are part of each CDR3. D genes are given only for firm matches. Size tells how often a clone was seen (once, few, many) or the class of an expanded clone, and some rows leave it out.

j_call d_call v_call clone_size cdr3_aa cdr3_nt
TRBJ2-5 NA TRBV6-1 few CASSERSLSEETQYF TGTGCCAGCAGTGAAAGGTCACTATCAGAAGAGACCCAGTACTTC
TRBJ2-2 NA TRBV7-9 NA CASTNSRAGEYTGELFF TGTGCCAGCACCAACTCAAGGGCAGGGGAATACACCGGGGAGCTGTTTTTT
TRBJ1-2 NA TRBV10-3 once CAISESLTGFYGYTF TGTGCCATCAGTGAGTCGCTAACAGGGTTTTATGGCTACACCTTC
TRBJ1-1 NA TRBV14 NA CASSFTMNTEAFF TGTGCCAGCAGCTTCACAATGAACACTGAAGCTTTCTTT
TRBJ2-7 NA TRBV7-8 NA CASSLTDYEQYF TGTGCCAGCAGCTTGACAGACTACGAGCAGTACTTC
TRBJ2-7 TRBD1 TRBV28 NA CASSSLGGQGSYEQYF TGTGCCAGCAGTTCCCTAGGCGGACAGGGATCCTACGAGCAGTACTTC
TRBJ2-1 TRBD2 TRBV7-9 few CASSLPPRLAGGRDEQFF TGTGCCAGCAGCTTGCCCCCTAGACTAGCGGGGGGTAGGGATGAGCAGTTCTTC
TRBJ1-2 NA TRBV28 NA CASSANNRVGYTF TGTGCCAGCAGTGCAAACAACAGGGTTGGCTACACCTTC
TRBJ1-1 NA TRBV11-2 NA CASSPQRAEAFF TGTGCCAGCAGCCCCCAGCGCGCTGAAGCTTTCTTT
TRBJ1-2 NA TRBV4-1 once CASSQDAQGYGYTF TGCGCCAGCAGCCAAGATGCCCAGGGTTATGGCTACACCTTC
TRBJ2-1 NA TRBV29-1 few CSVGTELQFF TGCAGCGTCGGGACTGAATTACAGTTCTTC
TRBJ2-3 TRBD2 TRBV7-2 NA CASSPSLQRESAQYF TGTGCCAGCAGCCCCTCACTCCAGCGGGAGTCGGCGCAGTATTTT
TRBJ1-4 NA TRBV6-1 few CASTGGVGGEKLFF TGTGCCAGCACGGGCGGGGTCGGGGGTGAAAAACTGTTTTTT
TRBJ1-2 NA TRBV28 few CASRAVYRGTSYGYTF TGTGCCAGCAGAGCTGTATACCGGGGTACCTCCTATGGCTACACCTTC
TRBJ2-5 NA TRBV18 NA CASSFSETQYF TGTGCCAGCTCCTTTTCGGAGACCCAGTACTTC
TRBJ1-1 NA TRBV18 NA CASSENPSGYTATEAFF TGTGCCAGCTCAGAAAATCCTTCGGGGTATACCGCCACTGAAGCTTTCTTT
TRBJ2-3 NA TRBV27 NA CASSLARTQGTQYF TGTGCCAGCAGTTTGGCCAGAACACAGGGTACGCAGTATTTT
TRBJ1-1 TRBD1 TRBV6-6 NA CASTEDREAFF TGTGCCAGCACCGAGGACAGGGAAGCTTTCTTT
TRBJ2-1 TRBD1 TRBV7-2 NA CASSLASGQGSNEQFF TGTGCCAGCAGCTTAGCGTCGGGACAGGGTTCCAATGAGCAGTTCTTC
TRBJ2-2 NA TRBV12-5 few CASARAGELFF TGTGCTAGTGCCCGTGCCGGGGAGCTGTTTTTT
TRBJ1-1 NA TRBV4-3 NA CASSQDLTYPGDTEAFF TGCGCCAGCAGCCAAGATCTTACCTACCCAGGGGACACTGAAGCTTTCTTT
TRBJ2-7 TRBD2 TRBV7-2 NA CASSLLAGGRYEQYF TGTGCCAGCAGCTTATTGGCGGGAGGGCGTTACGAGCAGTACTTC